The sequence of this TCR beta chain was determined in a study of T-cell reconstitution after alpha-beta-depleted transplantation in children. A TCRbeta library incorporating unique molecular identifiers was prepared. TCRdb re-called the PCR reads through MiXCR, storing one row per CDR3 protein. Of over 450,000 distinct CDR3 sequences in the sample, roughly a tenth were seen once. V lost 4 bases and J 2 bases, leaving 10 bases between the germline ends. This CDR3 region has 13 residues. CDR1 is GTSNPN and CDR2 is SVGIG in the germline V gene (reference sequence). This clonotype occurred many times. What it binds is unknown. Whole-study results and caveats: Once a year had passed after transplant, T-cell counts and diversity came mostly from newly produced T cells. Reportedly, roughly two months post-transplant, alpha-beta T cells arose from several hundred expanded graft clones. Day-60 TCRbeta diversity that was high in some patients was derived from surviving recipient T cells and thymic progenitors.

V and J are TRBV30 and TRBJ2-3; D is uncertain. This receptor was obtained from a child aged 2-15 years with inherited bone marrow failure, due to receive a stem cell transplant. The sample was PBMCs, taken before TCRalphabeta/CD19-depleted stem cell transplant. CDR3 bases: TGTGCCTGGAACGGCGTAAACACAGATACGCAGTATTTT. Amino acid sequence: CAWNGVNTDTQYF.